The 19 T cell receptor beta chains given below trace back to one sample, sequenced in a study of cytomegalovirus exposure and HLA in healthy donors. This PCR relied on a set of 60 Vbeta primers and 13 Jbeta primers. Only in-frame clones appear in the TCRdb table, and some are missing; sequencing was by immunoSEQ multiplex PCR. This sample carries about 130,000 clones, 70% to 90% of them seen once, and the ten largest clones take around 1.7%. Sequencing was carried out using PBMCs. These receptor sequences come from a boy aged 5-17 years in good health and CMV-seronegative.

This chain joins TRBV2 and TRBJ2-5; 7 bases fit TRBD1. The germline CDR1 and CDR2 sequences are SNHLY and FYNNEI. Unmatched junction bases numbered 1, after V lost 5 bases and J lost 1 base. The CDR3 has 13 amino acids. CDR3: CASSRDSQETQYF. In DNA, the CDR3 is TGTGCCAGCAGTCGGGACAGCCAAGAGACCCAGTACTTC.

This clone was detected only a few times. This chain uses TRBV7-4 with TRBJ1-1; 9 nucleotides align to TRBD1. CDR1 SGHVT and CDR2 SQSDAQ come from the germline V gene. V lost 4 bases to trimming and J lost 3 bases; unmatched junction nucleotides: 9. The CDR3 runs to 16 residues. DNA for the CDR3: TGTGCCAGCAGCTCTACGTGGGACAGGGAGGACACTGAAGCTTTCTTT. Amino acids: CASSSTWDREDTEAFF.

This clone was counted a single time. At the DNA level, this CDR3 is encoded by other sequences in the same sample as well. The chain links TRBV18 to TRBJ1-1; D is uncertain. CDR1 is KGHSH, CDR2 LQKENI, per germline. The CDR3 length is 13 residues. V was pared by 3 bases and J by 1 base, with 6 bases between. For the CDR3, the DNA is TGTGCCAGCTCACCTCTAGAGAACACTGAAGCTTTCTTT. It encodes CASSPLENTEAFF.

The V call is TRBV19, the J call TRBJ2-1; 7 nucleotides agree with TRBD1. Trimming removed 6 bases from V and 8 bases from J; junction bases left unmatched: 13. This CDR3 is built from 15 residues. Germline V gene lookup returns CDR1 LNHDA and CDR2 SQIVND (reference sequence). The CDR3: CASRCDRERCDEQFF. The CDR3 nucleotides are TGTGCCAGTAGGTGCGACAGGGAGAGATGCGATGAGCAGTTCTTC.

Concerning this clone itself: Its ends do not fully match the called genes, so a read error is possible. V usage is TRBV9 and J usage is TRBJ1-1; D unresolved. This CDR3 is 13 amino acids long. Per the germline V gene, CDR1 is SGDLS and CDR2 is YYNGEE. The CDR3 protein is CASSVGGNTEASF. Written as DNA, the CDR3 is TGTGCCAGCAGCGTAGGCGGAAACACTGAAGCTTCCTTT.

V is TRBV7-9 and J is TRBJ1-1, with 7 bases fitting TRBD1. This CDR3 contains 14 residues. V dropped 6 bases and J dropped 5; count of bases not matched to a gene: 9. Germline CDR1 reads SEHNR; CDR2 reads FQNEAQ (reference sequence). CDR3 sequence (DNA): TGTGCCAGCAGACGTGACAGGGTGGGGACTGAAGCTTTCTTT. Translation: CASRRDRVGTEAFF.

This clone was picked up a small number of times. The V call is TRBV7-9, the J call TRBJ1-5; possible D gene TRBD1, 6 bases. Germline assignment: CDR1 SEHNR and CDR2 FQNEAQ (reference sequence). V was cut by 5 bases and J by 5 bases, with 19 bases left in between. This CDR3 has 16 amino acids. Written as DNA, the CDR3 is TGTGCCAGCAGCCCCGGGAATACAGGGTCGGATCAGCCCCAGCATTTT. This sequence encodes CASSPGNTGSDQPQHF.

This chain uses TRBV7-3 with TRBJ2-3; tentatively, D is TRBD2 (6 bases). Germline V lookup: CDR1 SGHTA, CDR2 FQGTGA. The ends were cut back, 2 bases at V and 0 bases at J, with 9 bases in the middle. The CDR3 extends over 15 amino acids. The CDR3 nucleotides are TGTGCCAGCAGCTTACGCGGGACTAGCACAGATACGCAGTATTTT. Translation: CASSLRGTSTDTQYF.

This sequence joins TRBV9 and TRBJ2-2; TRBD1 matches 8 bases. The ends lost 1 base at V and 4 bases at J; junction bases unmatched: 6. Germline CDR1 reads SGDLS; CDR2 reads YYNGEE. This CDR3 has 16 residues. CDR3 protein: CASSVRGQVSTGELFF. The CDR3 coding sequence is TGTGCCAGCAGCGTAAGGGGACAGGTTAGCACCGGGGAGCTGTTTTTT.

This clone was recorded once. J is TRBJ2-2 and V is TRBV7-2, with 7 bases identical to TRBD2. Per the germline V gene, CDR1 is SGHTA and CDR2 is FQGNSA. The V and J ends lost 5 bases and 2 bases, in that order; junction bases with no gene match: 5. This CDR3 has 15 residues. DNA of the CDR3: TGTGCCAGCAGCGCACGGGAGGACAACACCGGGGAGCTGTTTTTT. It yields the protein CASSAREDNTGELFF.

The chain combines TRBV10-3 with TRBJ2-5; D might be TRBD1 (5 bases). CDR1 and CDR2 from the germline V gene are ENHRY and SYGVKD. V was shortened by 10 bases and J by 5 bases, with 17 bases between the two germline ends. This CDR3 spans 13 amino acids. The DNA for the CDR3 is TGTGCCACGAGTGGTGGGGCACGGGAGACCCAGTACTTC. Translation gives CATSGGARETQYF.

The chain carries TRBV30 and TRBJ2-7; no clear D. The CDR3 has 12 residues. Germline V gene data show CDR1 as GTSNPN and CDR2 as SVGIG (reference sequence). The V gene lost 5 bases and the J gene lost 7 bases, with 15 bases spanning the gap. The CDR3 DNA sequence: TGTGCCTGGGGCGAGGCCCGGTTTGAGCAGTACTTC. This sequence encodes CAWGEARFEQYF. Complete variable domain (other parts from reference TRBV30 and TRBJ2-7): SQTIHQWPATLVQPVGSPLSLECTVEGTSNPNLYWYRQAAGRGLQLLFYSVGIGQISSEVPQNLSASRPQDRQFILSSKKLLLSDSGFYLCAWGEARFEQYFGPGTRLTVT.

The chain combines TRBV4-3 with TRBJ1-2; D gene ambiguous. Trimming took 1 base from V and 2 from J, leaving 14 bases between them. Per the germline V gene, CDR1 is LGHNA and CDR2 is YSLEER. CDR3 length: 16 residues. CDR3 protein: CASSQVFSRKNYGYTF. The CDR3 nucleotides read TGCGCCAGCAGCCAAGTCTTTTCCAGGAAGAACTATGGCTACACCTTC.

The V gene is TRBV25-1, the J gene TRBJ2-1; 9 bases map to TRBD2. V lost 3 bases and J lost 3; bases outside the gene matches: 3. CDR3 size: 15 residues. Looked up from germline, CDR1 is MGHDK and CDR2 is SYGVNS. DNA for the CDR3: TGTGCCAGCAGTGACCCTAGCGGGAACTACAATGAGCAGTTCTTC. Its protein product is CASSDPSGNYNEQFF.

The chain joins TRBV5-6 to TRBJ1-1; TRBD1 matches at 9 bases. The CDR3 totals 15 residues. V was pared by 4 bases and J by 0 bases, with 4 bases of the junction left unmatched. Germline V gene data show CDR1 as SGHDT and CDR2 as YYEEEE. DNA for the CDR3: TGTGCCAGCAGCCCGGGACAGGGTTTGAACACTGAAGCTTTCTTT. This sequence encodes CASSPGQGLNTEAFF. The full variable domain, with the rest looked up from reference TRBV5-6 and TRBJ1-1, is DAGVTQSPTHLIKTRGQQVTLRCSPKSGHDTVSWYQQALGQGPQFIFQYYEEEERQRGNFPDRFSGHQFPNYSSELNVNALLLGDSALYLCASSPGQGLNTEAFFGQGTRLTVV.

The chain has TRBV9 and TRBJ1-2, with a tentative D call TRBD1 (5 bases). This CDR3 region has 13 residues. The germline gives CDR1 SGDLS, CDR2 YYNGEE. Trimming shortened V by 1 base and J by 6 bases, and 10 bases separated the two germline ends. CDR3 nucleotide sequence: TGTGCCAGCAGCGTAAGGGGCTGGGATGGCTACACCTTC. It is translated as CASSVRGWDGYTF.

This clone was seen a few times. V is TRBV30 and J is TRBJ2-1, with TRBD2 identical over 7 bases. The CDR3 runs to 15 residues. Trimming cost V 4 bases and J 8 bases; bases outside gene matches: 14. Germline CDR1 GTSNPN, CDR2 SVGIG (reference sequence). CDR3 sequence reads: CAWKTTSSLVDEQFF. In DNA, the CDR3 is TGTGCCTGGAAGACGACTAGCTCTTTGGTGGATGAGCAGTTCTTC. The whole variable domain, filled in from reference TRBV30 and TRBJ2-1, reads SQTIHQWPATLVQPVGSPLSLECTVEGTSNPNLYWYRQAAGRGLQLLFYSVGIGQISSEVPQNLSASRPQDRQFILSSKKLLLSDSGFYLCAWKTTSSLVDEQFFGPGTRLTVL.

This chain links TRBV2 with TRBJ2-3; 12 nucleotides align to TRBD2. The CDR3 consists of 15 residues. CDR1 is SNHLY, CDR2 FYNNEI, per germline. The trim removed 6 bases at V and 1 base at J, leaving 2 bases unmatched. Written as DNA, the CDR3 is TGTGCCAGCAGCCGACTAGCGGGGGGCACAGATACGCAGTATTTT. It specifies CASSRLAGGTDTQYF.

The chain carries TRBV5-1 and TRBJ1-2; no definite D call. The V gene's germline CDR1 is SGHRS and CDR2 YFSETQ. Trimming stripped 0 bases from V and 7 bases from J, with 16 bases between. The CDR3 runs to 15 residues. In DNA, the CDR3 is TGCGCCAGCAGCTTGGACGTGGCCTTTCAACGTGGCTACACCTTC. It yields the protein CASSLDVAFQRGYTF.